A single sample gave rise to the 7 T cell receptor beta chains below, sequenced in a study of CD8 T cells in Susac syndrome. RNA amounts of roughly 0.45 to 1 ug underwent reverse transcription with random hexamers. Via MiXCR, TCRdb re-called the immunoSEQ multiplex PCR reads, giving one row per CDR3 protein. The table has around 190,000 distinct CDR3 sequences, approximately 95% seen once. Sequenced material: CD8+ T cells from PBMCs. The receptors come from a human donor with multiple sclerosis.

The chain carries TRBV28 and TRBJ2-2; 8 positions match TRBD1. Germline-derived CDR1 and CDR2 are MDHEN and SYDVKM. The CDR3 is made up of 16 amino acids. Trimming removed 2 bases from V and 4 bases from J; junction bases left unmatched: 6. The CDR3 DNA is TGTGCCAGCAGTTTAGGCCCAGGGGGCAGCACCGGGGAGCTGTTTTTT. Translation gives CASSLGPGGSTGELFF.

This clonotype was observed a single time. The J gene is TRBJ1-2, the V gene TRBV13, with 8 nucleotides matching TRBD1. The CDR3 has 14 amino acids. Germline loops: CDR1 PRHDT, CDR2 FYEKMQ (reference sequence). The ends lost 3 bases at V and 2 bases at J; junction bases unmatched: 2. The CDR3 nucleotides are TGTGCCAGCAGCTTTCGACAGGGGAACTATGGCTACACCTTC. Protein product: CASSFRQGNYGYTF. Together with reference TRBV13 and TRBJ1-2, the CDR3 gives the full variable domain: AAGVIQSPRHLIKEKRETATLKCYPIPRHDTVYWYQQGPGQDPQFLISFYEKMQSDKGSIPDRFSAQQFSDYHSELNMSSLELGDSALYFCASSFRQGNYGYTFGSGTRLTVV.

The table lists this clonotype with a count of one. CDR3 sequence reads: CSATGLALYNEQFF. The CDR3 region has the DNA TGCAGTGCGACCGGACTAGCATTATACAATGAGCAGTTCTTC. This chain connects TRBV20-1 to TRBJ2-1, with 8 bases identical to TRBD2. This CDR3 region has 14 residues. The germline V gene has CDR1 DFQATT and CDR2 SNEGSKA (reference sequence). Losses at the gene ends were 6 bases for V and 4 bases for J; bases not matched to a gene: 8.

The J gene is TRBJ2-6, the V gene TRBV3-1; D remains ambiguous. This CDR3 has 16 amino acids. Trimming cost V 3 bases and J 0 bases, with 9 bases left between them. In germline, CDR1 is LGHDT, CDR2 YNNKEL (reference sequence). Here the CDR3 reads CASSQIASSGANVLTF. CDR3 bases: TGTGCCAGCAGCCAGATTGCTTCCTCTGGGGCCAACGTCCTGACTTTC.

V is TRBV6-2 or TRBV6-3 and J is TRBJ2-7; tentatively, D is TRBD1 (6 bases). CDR1 MNHEY and CDR2 SVGEGT come from the germline V gene. V was pared by 0 bases and J by 2 bases, with 11 bases between. The CDR3 runs 15 residues. CDR3 region: CASSYSSGQTYEQYF. The CDR3 bases are TGTGCCAGCAGTTACTCGTCGGGACAAACCTACGAGCAGTACTTC.

This chain uses TRBV19 with TRBJ2-4, with unresolved D. This CDR3 has 15 residues. Trimming shortened V by 3 bases and J by 1 base, and 10 bases separated the two germline ends. CDR1 LNHDA and CDR2 SQIVND come from the germline V gene (reference sequence). DNA of the CDR3: TGTGCCAGTAGTATGGTGGTGTTCGCCAAAAACATTCAGTACTTC. Its translation: CASSMVVFAKNIQYF.

The CDR3 here is CSVVRRAHGYEQFF. CDR3 nucleotide sequence: TGCAGCGTTGTGCGGAGGGCCCATGGTTATGAGCAGTTCTTC. V usage is TRBV29-1 and J usage is TRBJ2-1, with D maybe TRBD2 (6 bases). The CDR3 sequence is 14 residues long. Looked up from germline, CDR1 is SQVTM and CDR2 is ANQGSEA. With 4 bases removed from V and 8 bases from J, the gap between germline ends came to 18 bases.